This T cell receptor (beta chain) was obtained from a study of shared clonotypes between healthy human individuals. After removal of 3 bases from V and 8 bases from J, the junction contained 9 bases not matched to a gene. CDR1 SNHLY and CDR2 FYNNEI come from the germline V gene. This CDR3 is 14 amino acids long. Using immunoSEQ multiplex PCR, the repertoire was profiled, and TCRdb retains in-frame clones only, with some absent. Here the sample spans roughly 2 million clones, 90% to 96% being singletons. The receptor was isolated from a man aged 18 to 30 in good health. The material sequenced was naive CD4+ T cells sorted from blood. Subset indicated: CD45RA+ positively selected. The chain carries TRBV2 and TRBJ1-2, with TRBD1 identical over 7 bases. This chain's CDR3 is CASSDGQVAAGYTF. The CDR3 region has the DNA TGTGCCAGCAGTGATGGACAGGTCGCGGCGGGCTACACCTTC.